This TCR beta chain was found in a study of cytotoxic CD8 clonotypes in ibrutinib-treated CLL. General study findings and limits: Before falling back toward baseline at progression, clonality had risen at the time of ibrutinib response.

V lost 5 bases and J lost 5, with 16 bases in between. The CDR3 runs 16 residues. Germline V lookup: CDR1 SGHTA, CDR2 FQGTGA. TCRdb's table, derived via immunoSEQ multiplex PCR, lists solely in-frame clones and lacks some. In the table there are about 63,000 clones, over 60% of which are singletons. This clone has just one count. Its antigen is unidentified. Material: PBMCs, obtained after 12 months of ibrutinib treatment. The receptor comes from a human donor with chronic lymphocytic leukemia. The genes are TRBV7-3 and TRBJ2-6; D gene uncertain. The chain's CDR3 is CASSGTLQSRANVLTF. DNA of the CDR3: TGTGCCAGCAGCGGAACGTTACAAAGTCGGGCCAACGTCCTGACTTTC.